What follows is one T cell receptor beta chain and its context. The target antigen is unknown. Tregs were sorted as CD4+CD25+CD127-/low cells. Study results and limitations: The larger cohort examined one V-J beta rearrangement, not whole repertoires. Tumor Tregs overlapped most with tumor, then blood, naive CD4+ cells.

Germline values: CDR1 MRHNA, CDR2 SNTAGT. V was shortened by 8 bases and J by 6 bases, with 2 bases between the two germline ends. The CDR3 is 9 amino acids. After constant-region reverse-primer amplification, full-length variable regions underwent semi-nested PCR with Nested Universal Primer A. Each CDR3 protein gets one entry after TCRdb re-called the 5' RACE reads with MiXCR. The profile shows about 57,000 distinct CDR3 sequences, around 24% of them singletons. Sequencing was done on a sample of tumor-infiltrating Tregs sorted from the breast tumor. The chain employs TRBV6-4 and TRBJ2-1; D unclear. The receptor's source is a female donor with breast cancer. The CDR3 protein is CASSNEQFF. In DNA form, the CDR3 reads TGTGCCAGCTCCAATGAGCAGTTCTTC.